Shown below are 10 T cell receptor beta chains from a single sample sequenced in a study of blood T cells in healthy people across ages. Sample-barcoded 5' priming and a J-beta primer mix drove a second PCR of about 7 to 11 cycles. TCRdb reprocessed the 5' RACE reads via MiXCR and lists one record per CDR3 protein. The table records over a million distinct CDR3 sequences, roughly a quarter of them present only once. These records were also assigned to another study, of T cells of mothers and their children.

Sequencing input: blood. The receptors originated from a girl aged 2-9 years in good health.

This clonotype was recorded a few times. The chain employs TRBV29-1 and TRBJ2-3; 7 nucleotides align to TRBD2. The CDR3 loop spans 15 amino acids. CDR1 is SQVTM and CDR2 is ANQGSEA in the germline V gene. Trimming at V came to 7 bases and at J to 2 bases, leaving 12 bases not matched to a gene. The CDR3 DNA follows: TGCAGCGCCGGCGAGGGAGCGGGATTCACAGATACGCAGTATTTT. This encodes CSAGEGAGFTDTQYF.

Notes on this clonotype: Here the CDR3 omits its conserved ending phenylalanine or tryptophan, so a read error is the likely source. The CDR3 sequence: CASSESRRGYGYTL. The CDR3 DNA reads as TGCGCCAGCAGTGAGTCGCGGAGAGGCTATGGCTACACCCTC. The rearrangement links TRBV10-1 to TRBJ1-2, with no clear D. The CDR3 is 14 amino acids. Germline assignment: CDR1 WNHNN and CDR2 SYGVQD (reference sequence). The V gene lost 0 bases and the J gene lost 4 bases, with 9 bases spanning the gap.

The J gene is TRBJ1-5, the V gene TRBV24-1, with D possibly TRBD1 on 5 matching bases. V lost 8 bases and J lost 1, with 11 bases in between. This CDR3 spans 14 amino acids. The germline V gene encodes CDR1 KGHDR and CDR2 SFDVKD. The CDR3 region has the DNA TGTGCCACCACGGGGGGAGTGAGCAATCAGCCCCAGCATTTT. Translated: CATTGGVSNQPQHF.

The count of this clonotype is one. The chain carries TRBV27 and TRBJ1-1; D unresolved. Trimming left V 0 bases short and J 5 bases short, with 16 bases between. This CDR3 has 16 residues. The germline gives CDR1 MNHEY, CDR2 SMNVEV (reference sequence). This CDR3 is CASSLSGLTSTTEAFF. In DNA, the CDR3 is TGTGCCAGCAGTTTATCAGGGTTAACGTCAACAACTGAAGCTTTCTTT.

The chain combines TRBV27 with TRBJ2-3, with D possibly being TRBD2 (5 bases). The germline CDR1 and CDR2 sequences are MNHEY and SMNVEV (reference sequence). The V gene lost 5 bases and the J gene lost 1 base, with 16 bases spanning the gap. This CDR3 contains 16 residues. The CDR3 coding sequence is TGTGCCAGCAGTCCCTACGGTTTCGGGGGCACAGATACGCAGTATTTT. Encoded protein: CASSPYGFGGTDTQYF.

This clonotype was counted between two and nine times. The chain couples TRBV9 to TRBJ2-1, with TRBD2 identical over 12 bases. CDR1 and CDR2 (germline): SGDLS, YYNGEE. The CDR3 has 15 residues. V shed 1 base and J 8 bases; nucleotides not matched to a gene: 4. In nucleotides, the CDR3 is TGTGCCAGCAGCGTATGGCTAGCGGGAGGGGATGAGCAGTTCTTC. Its translation is CASSVWLAGGDEQFF.

There are a few counts of this clonotype. The chain carries TRBV12-3 or TRBV12-4 and TRBJ1-4; TRBD1 matches 7 bases. The ends lost 6 bases at V and 4 bases at J; junction bases unmatched: 8. The CDR3 sequence is 15 residues long. The CDR3 region has the DNA TGTGCCAGCAGCGACCGGGACAGACTTAATGAAAAACTGTTTTTT. Translation gives CASSDRDRLNEKLFF.

The genes are TRBV3-1 and TRBJ1-2, with no clear D. CDR1 is LGHDT, CDR2 YNNKEL, per germline (reference sequence). CDR3 length: 16 residues. The V gene lost 4 bases and the J gene lost 7 bases, with 22 bases spanning the gap. Here the CDR3 DNA reads TGTGCCAGCAGCCGGGTCGGCCCGTCGGTTCCTCTTGGCTACACCTTC. It codes for CASSRVGPSVPLGYTF.

The gene calls are TRBV20-1 and TRBJ1-5; D is unresolved. Looked up from germline, CDR1 is DFQATT and CDR2 is SNEGSKA (reference sequence). The CDR3 has 12 amino acids. V was trimmed by 3 bases and J by 4 bases, leaving 7 bases between them. CDR3 bases: TGCAGTGCTAGTGGGAGTAATCAGCCCCAGCATTTT. Translating it yields CSASGSNQPQHF.

The chain employs TRBV19 and TRBJ2-7, with D unresolved. V lost 5 bases, J lost 0 bases, and 8 bases lay in between. The CDR3 is made up of 13 amino acids. CDR1 is LNHDA, CDR2 SQIVND, per germline (reference sequence). The CDR3: CASSVTYSYEQYF. CDR3 nucleotides: TGTGCCAGTAGTGTCACCTACTCCTACGAGCAGTACTTC.